This TCR beta chain was recorded in a study of identical twins. CDR3 length: 15 residues. With V trimmed by 7 bases and J by 1 base, 4 bases remained unmatched. Per the germline V gene, CDR1 is ENHRY and CDR2 is SYGVKD. Template switching (which added a universal primer site) was used, and cDNA carried unique molecular identifiers. In TCRdb, the 5' RACE reads were re-called with MiXCR into one record per CDR3 protein. The top ten clones hold about 1.6% of a sample with under 1 million distinct CDR3 sequences, 9% to 15% of them seen once. Separately, the same data were catalogued under a study of yellow fever vaccine responses in identical twins.

The chain has TRBV10-3 and TRBJ2-3, with 11 bases identical to TRBD2. Sequenced: PBMCs. The clonotype was recovered from a woman aged 18-29 years in good health. Here the CDR3 reads CAITPGLAGTDTQYF. The CDR3 DNA is TGTGCCATCACCCCGGGACTAGCGGGCACAGATACGCAGTATTTT.